This T cell receptor (beta chain) was observed in a study of CD8+CD57+ T cells in acquired aplastic anemia. General study points: Comparison of patients with controls identified approximately 28 shared CD8+ CDR3 sequences.

This clonotype was seen only once. The antigen is not known. Genomic DNA provided the template from which TCR beta VDJ and CDR3 profiles were obtained. One entry per CDR3 protein, called by TCRdb with MiXCR from the reads. The sample has roughly 200,000 distinct CDR3 sequences; approximately 65% are singletons. For sequencing, patients were chosen who had shown expansion of CD8+CD57+ cells by flow cytometry. This CDR3 is built from 13 residues. The germline V and J ends were trimmed by 6 bases and 4 bases, with 15 bases remaining between them. Germline lookup yields CDR1 DFQATT and CDR2 SNEGSKA (reference sequence).

The sequenced material came from sorted CD4+, CD8+, or CD8+CD57+ T cells (not recorded which) from PBMCs. The TCR originated in a human donor with aplastic anemia. This sequence joins TRBV20-1 and TRBJ1-1; D possibly corresponds to TRBD1 (5 bases). This CDR3 is CSARAPGSTEAFF. Here the CDR3 DNA reads TGCAGTGCCAGGGCGCCAGGGAGCACTGAAGCTTTCTTT.